The 28 T cell receptor beta chains given below trace back to one sample, sequenced in a study of immune evolution from preneoplasia to lung adenocarcinoma. Libraries were prepared by immunoSEQ multiplex PCR; TCRdb keeps only in-frame clonotypes and omits some of them. The sample lists over 6,500 clones; just under 80% were seen once. The sequencing input was FFPE adjacent normal lung tissue. These receptors originate from a person between 65 and 79 years old with lung adenocarcinoma.

This clone is medium-sized. The V and J genes are TRBV7-9 and TRBJ1-1; no clear D gene. V was cut by 5 bases and J by 6 bases, with 16 bases left in between. The germline CDR1 and CDR2 sequences are SEHNR and FQNEAQ (reference sequence). CDR3 length: 14 residues. The CDR3 sequence is CASSRATGPPEAFF. As DNA, the CDR3 is TGTGCCAGCAGCCGGGCGACCGGTCCTCCTGAAGCTTTCTTT.

This clone was observed a handful of times. The rearrangement uses TRBV29-1 and TRBJ2-4; maybe TRBD1 (6 bases). V lost 4 bases to trimming and J lost 8 bases, with 15 bases between them. The CDR3 sequence is 13 residues long. Germline CDR1 reads SQVTM; CDR2 reads ANQGSEA. The CDR3 loop is CSVVPQGGDIQYF. In DNA, the CDR3 is TGCAGCGTTGTCCCACAGGGCGGCGACATTCAGTACTTC.

This clone was observed a single time. This chain connects TRBV2 to TRBJ2-3, with D possibly called TRBD1 or TRBD2 (6 bases each). The CDR3 is 15 residues long. V shed 2 bases and J shed 0 bases, with 9 bases lying between them. CDR1 is SNHLY, CDR2 FYNNEI, per germline. CDR3 coding DNA: TGTGCCAGCAGTGAATGGGGGGCTAGCACAGATACGCAGTATTTT. Translation gives CASSEWGASTDTQYF.

The V gene is TRBV11-3, the J gene TRBJ1-1, with a possible D match to TRBD1 (6 bases). Trimming removed 4 bases from V and 1 base from J, with 13 bases in between. This CDR3 spans 15 amino acids. Germline CDR1 reads SGHNT; CDR2 reads YENEEA. CDR3 DNA: TGTGCCAGCAGCTCGGGGGGGACAAGGAACACTGAAGCTTTCTTT. It is translated as CASSSGGTRNTEAFF.

This clone has a single count. This chain links TRBV6-1 with TRBJ1-5; D gene uncertain. This CDR3 has 15 amino acids. CDR1 MNHNS and CDR2 SASEGT come from the germline V gene. The germline V and J ends were trimmed by 1 base and 2 bases, with 9 bases remaining between them. In DNA form, the CDR3 reads TGTGCCAGCAGTGAAGGGGTCCCCGGCAATCAGCCCCAGCATTTT. Translated, it gives CASSEGVPGNQPQHF.

CDR3 sequence (DNA): TGCAGCGTTGTGGGGCAGGGGAAACAAGCTTTCTTT. Protein sequence: CSVVGQGKQAFF. V and J are TRBV29-1 and TRBJ1-1; weak D call: TRBD1 (6 bases). Between the trimmed V and J ends, which lost 4 bases and 9 bases, there was a span of 15 bases. The CDR3 extends over 12 amino acids. Germline V gene sequence: CDR1 SQVTM, CDR2 ANQGSEA. The full variable domain, rest sourced from reference TRBV29-1 and TRBJ1-1, is SAVISQKPSRDICQRGTSLTIQCQVDSQVTMMFWYRQQPGQSLTLIATANQGSEATYESGFVIDKFPISRPNLTFSTLTVSNMSPEDSSIYLCSVVGQGKQAFFGQGTRLTVV.

This clone was recorded only once. The CDR3 reads CASRKAGIYEQYF. The CDR3 DNA reads TGTGCCAGCAGAAAAGCAGGGATCTACGAGCAGTACTTC. The chain combines TRBV11-2 with TRBJ2-7; perhaps TRBD1 as D (5 bases). Trimming removed 6 bases at V and 3 bases at J, with 12 bases between. CDR3 length: 13 residues. From germline, CDR1 is SGHAT and CDR2 FQNNGV.

The chain employs TRBV5-1 and TRBJ1-1; D gene unclear. V lost 0 bases and J lost 1, with 10 bases in between. The CDR3 covers 15 residues. Germline CDR1 SGHRS, CDR2 YFSETQ. CDR3 loop: CASSLEASGNTEAFF. CDR3 coding DNA: TGCGCCAGCAGCTTGGAAGCGTCGGGGAACACTGAAGCTTTCTTT.

This chain links TRBV6-6 with TRBJ2-2; 7 bases line up with TRBD1. Germline CDR1 reads MNHNY; CDR2 reads SVGAGI (reference sequence). V lost 4 bases to trimming and J lost 6 bases; unmatched junction nucleotides: 5. The CDR3 has 14 residues. For the CDR3, the DNA is TGTGCCAGCAGTTCCTTACAGGGGTCCGGGGAGCTGTTTTTT. Translated: CASSSLQGSGELFF.

V usage is TRBV5-6 and J usage is TRBJ1-2, with D maybe TRBD1 (5 bases). Per germline, CDR1 SGHDT and CDR2 YYEEEE. The CDR3 covers 12 residues. V was clipped by 4 bases and J by 9 bases, with 13 bases between them. This CDR3 is CASSMVRGCYTF. CDR3 bases: TGTGCCAGCAGCATGGTTCGGGGGTGCTACACCTTC.

Only one count was recorded for this clone. CDR3 loop: CASSQGVYQDTQYF. The CDR3 coding sequence is TGTGCCAGCAGCCAAGGTGTCTACCAAGATACGCAGTATTTT. The rearrangement joins TRBV4-2 to TRBJ2-3; no clear D gene. V lost 1 base, J lost 5 bases, and 10 bases lay in between. The V gene's germline CDR1 is LGHNA and CDR2 YNFKEQ. This CDR3 spans 14 amino acids.

The V and J genes are TRBV9 and TRBJ1-1; D gene uncertain. Germline loops: CDR1 SGDLS, CDR2 YYNGEE. The V gene lost 0 bases and the J gene lost 3 bases, with 12 bases spanning the gap. The CDR3 extends over 15 amino acids. The chain's CDR3 is CASSVAADGDTEAFF. Here the CDR3 DNA reads TGTGCCAGCAGCGTAGCCGCGGACGGGGACACTGAAGCTTTCTTT. Variable domain in full (rest from reference TRBV9 and TRBJ1-1): DSGVTQTPKHLITATGQRVTLRCSPRSGDLSVYWYQQSLDQGLQFLIQYYNGEERAKGNILERFSAQQFPDLHSELNLSSLELGDSALYFCASSVAADGDTEAFFGQGTRLTVV.

The gene calls are TRBV28 and TRBJ1-5, with TRBD1 identical over 7 bases. The CDR3 length is 14 residues. Losses at the gene ends were 5 bases for V and 6 bases for J; bases not matched to a gene: 7. Germline loops: CDR1 MDHEN, CDR2 SYDVKM. The CDR3 loop reads CASSKGGGGQPQHF. The CDR3 bases are TGTGCCAGCAGTAAAGGGGGCGGTGGTCAGCCCCAGCATTTT.

V and J are TRBV6-5 and TRBJ1-1, with 7 bases that match TRBD1. Losses at the gene ends were 5 bases for V and 3 bases for J; bases not matched to a gene: 9. The germline CDR1 and CDR2 sequences are MNHEY and SVGAGI. CDR3 length: 15 residues. The CDR3 is CASSRDYRGHTEAFF. The DNA for the CDR3 is TGTGCCAGCAGTAGGGACTACAGGGGCCACACTGAAGCTTTCTTT.

This clone was seen only a few times. The chain uses TRBV7-9 and TRBJ2-2; D ambiguous. Germline values: CDR1 SEHNR, CDR2 FQNEAQ (reference sequence). The CDR3 contains 14 residues. With 3 bases removed from V and 7 bases from J, the gap between germline ends came to 12 bases. The CDR3 nucleotides read TGTGCCAGCAGCTTCAGTCAGCTCATCGGGGAGCTGTTTTTT. Encoded protein: CASSFSQLIGELFF.

The chain has TRBV4-1 and TRBJ2-3; no clear D gene. Germline V lookup: CDR1 MGHRA, CDR2 YSYEKL. This CDR3 comprises 17 residues. Trimming left V 0 bases short and J 3 bases short, with 16 bases between. CDR3 DNA: TGCGCCAGCAGCCAAGATCCCCCCGCCCGAAGTACAGATACGCAGTATTTT. It codes for CASSQDPPARSTDTQYF.

In DNA, the CDR3 is TGTGCCAGCAGTTATCGGACGGGGACAGCGTCCTACGAGCAGTACTTC. Protein sequence: CASSYRTGTASYEQYF. This rearrangement joins TRBV6-5 to TRBJ2-7; 7 bases are shared with TRBD1. V was pared by 3 bases and J by 1 base, with 9 bases of the junction left unmatched. The germline gives CDR1 MNHEY, CDR2 SVGAGI. The CDR3 totals 16 residues.

V gene TRBV6-5 combines with J gene TRBJ2-4, with D perhaps TRBD2 (5 bases). The CDR3 length is 16 residues. Germline V gene lookup returns CDR1 MNHEY and CDR2 SVGAGI. The V end was cut by 0 bases, the J end by 6 bases, with 15 bases between. The chain's CDR3 is CASSYSRPSSGNIQYF. For the CDR3, the DNA is TGTGCCAGCAGTTACTCGAGACCTAGCTCCGGAAACATTCAGTACTTC.

The chain joins TRBV7-9 to TRBJ2-5; D may match TRBD1 or TRBD2 (5 bases each). Trimming shortened V by 1 base and J by 4 bases, and 13 bases separated the two germline ends. The CDR3 covers 15 residues. The germline V gene has CDR1 SEHNR and CDR2 FQNEAQ (reference sequence). CDR3 DNA: TGTGCCAGCAGCTTAGGGTTTACAGGAGGAGAGACCCAGTACTTC. Residues: CASSLGFTGGETQYF. Together with reference TRBV7-9 and TRBJ2-5, the CDR3 gives the full variable domain: DTGVSQNPRHKITKRGQNVTFRCDPISEHNRLYWYRQTLGQGPEFLTYFQNEAQLEKSRLLSDRFSAERPKGSFSTLEIQRTEQGDSAMYLCASSLGFTGGETQYFGPGTRLLVL.

The J gene is TRBJ1-5, the V gene TRBV10-1, with TRBD1 identical over 7 bases. V lost 4 bases to trimming and J lost 1 base; unmatched junction nucleotides: 10. Germline values: CDR1 WNHNN, CDR2 SYGVQD (reference sequence). There are 17 residues in the CDR3. In DNA, the CDR3 is TGCGCCAGCAGTGGAGGGGGCGGAGGAGGAAGCAATCAGCCCCAGCATTTT. Translating gives CASSGGGGGGSNQPQHF.

The rearrangement joins TRBV5-1 to TRBJ2-5, with 7 bases lining up with TRBD2. V was pared by 4 bases and J by 1 base, with 4 bases of the junction left unmatched. The CDR3 sequence is 14 residues long. In germline, CDR1 is SGHRS, CDR2 YFSETQ. The CDR3 sequence is CASSIGLGQETQYF. In DNA, the CDR3 is TGCGCCAGCAGCATCGGACTAGGCCAAGAGACCCAGTACTTC.

The V and J genes are TRBV6-4 and TRBJ2-1; 8 bases agree with TRBD1. This CDR3 is built from 14 residues. Losses at the gene ends were 3 bases for V and 2 bases for J; bases not matched to a gene: 0. Germline CDR1 MRHNA, CDR2 SNTAGT. The CDR3 spells CASSEQGAYNEQFF. Here the CDR3 DNA reads TGTGCCAGCAGTGAACAGGGGGCCTACAATGAGCAGTTCTTC.

This chain links TRBV9 with TRBJ1-1, with 8 bases fitting TRBD1. The V and J ends lost 0 bases and 1 base, in that order; junction bases with no gene match: 8. The CDR3 is 17 amino acids. CDR1 and CDR2 (germline): SGDLS, YYNGEE. The CDR3 protein is CASSVDSGGSGNTEAFF. As DNA, the CDR3 is TGTGCCAGCAGCGTAGATTCAGGGGGCTCGGGGAACACTGAAGCTTTCTTT.

The chain carries TRBV27 and TRBJ1-1, with D possibly TRBD1 on 6 matching bases. CDR3 length equals 12 residues. Trimming stripped 11 bases from V and 1 base from J, with 11 bases between. Germline V lookup: CDR1 MNHEY, CDR2 SMNVEV (reference sequence). CDR3 sequence (DNA): TGTGCCGGTACGGGGGCGAACACTGAAGCTTTCTTT. Protein: CAGTGANTEAFF.

The chain combines TRBV18 with TRBJ2-7; possibly TRBD1 or TRBD2 for D (5 bases each). CDR1 and CDR2 (germline): KGHSH, LQKENI. With 2 bases removed from V and 4 bases from J, the gap between germline ends came to 6 bases. The CDR3 totals 12 residues. CDR3 nucleotides: TGTGCCAGCTCACCAGGGGGTTACGAGCAGTACTTC. Residues: CASSPGGYEQYF.

The rearrangement links TRBV7-9 to TRBJ2-5; the match to TRBD1 covers 8 bases. Germline assignment: CDR1 SEHNR and CDR2 FQNEAQ (reference sequence). Germline trimming cut 5 bases from V and 3 bases from J; bases unmatched to any gene: 5. The CDR3 loop spans 14 amino acids. CDR3 loop: CASSPRTGKETQYF. The CDR3 DNA is TGTGCCAGCAGCCCACGGACAGGGAAAGAGACCCAGTACTTC. Using reference TRBV7-9 and TRBJ2-5 for the parts outside the CDR3, the full variable domain is DTGVSQNPRHKITKRGQNVTFRCDPISEHNRLYWYRQTLGQGPEFLTYFQNEAQLEKSRLLSDRFSAERPKGSFSTLEIQRTEQGDSAMYLCASSPRTGKETQYFGPGTRLLVL.

The chain links TRBV7-9 to TRBJ2-2; 10 nucleotides align to TRBD1. V was pared by 5 bases and J by 3 bases, with 3 bases of the junction left unmatched. Germline loops: CDR1 SEHNR, CDR2 FQNEAQ (reference sequence). The CDR3 totals 15 residues. The CDR3 nucleotides read TGTGCCAGCAGCCGGGGGACAGGGGACACCGGGGAGCTGTTTTTT. Its protein is CASSRGTGDTGELFF.

This clone was detected only once. The chain couples TRBV6-5 to TRBJ1-6; D not certain. V shed 0 bases and J shed 7 bases, with 10 bases lying between them. Germline V gives CDR1 MNHEY, CDR2 SVGAGI. The CDR3 is 15 amino acids. DNA for the CDR3: TGTGCCAGCAGTTACTCGTGGGGTGGAAATTCACCCCTCCACTTT. Its translation: CASSYSWGGNSPLHF.